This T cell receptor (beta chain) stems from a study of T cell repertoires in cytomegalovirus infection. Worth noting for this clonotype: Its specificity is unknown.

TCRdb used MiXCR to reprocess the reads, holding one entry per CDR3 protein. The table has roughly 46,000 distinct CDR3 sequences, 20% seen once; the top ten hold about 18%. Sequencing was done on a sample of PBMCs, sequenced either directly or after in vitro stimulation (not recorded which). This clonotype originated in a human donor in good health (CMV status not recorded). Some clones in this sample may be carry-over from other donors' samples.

The CDR3 DNA is TGTGCCAGCAGTGAAGCCGACAGGTACAATCAGCCCCAGCATTTT. Translating it yields CASSEADRYNQPQHF. The J gene is TRBJ1-5, the V gene TRBV12-3 or TRBV12-4; D perhaps matches TRBD1 (6 bases). This CDR3 is built from 15 residues. Trimming shortened V by 5 bases and J by 3 bases, and 14 bases separated the two germline ends.